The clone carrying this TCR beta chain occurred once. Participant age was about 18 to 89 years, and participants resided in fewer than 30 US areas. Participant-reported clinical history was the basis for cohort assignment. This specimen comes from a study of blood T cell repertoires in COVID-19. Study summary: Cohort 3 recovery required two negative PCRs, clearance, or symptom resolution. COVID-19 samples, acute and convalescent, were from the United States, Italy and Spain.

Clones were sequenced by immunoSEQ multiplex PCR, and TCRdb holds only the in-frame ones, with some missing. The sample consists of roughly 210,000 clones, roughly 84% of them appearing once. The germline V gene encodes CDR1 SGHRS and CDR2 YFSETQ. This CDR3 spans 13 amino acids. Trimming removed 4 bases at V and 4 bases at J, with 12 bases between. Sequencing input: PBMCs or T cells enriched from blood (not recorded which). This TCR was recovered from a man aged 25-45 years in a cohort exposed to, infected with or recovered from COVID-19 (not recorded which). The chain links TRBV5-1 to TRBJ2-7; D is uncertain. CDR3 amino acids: CASSPPRLYEQYF. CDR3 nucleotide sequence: TGCGCCAGCAGCCCGCCCCGCCTATACGAGCAGTACTTC.